Listed below are T cell receptor beta chains from one sample, sequenced in a study of cytotoxic CD8 clonotypes in ibrutinib-treated CLL. Libraries were prepared by immunoSEQ multiplex PCR; TCRdb keeps only in-frame clonotypes and omits some of them. In the table there are 200,000 to 250,000 clones, around 70% of which are singletons. This sample comprised PBMCs, obtained after 24 months of ibrutinib treatment. These receptors all stem from a human donor with chronic lymphocytic leukemia. CDR3s include the opening cysteine and the closing phenylalanine or tryptophan. A D gene is named only where the DNA matches it firmly. Size values are once, few and many counts, or a class for expanded clones, and some rows have none.

>TRBV6-5|few|TRBJ2-5|-
CASRRGPQETQYF
TGTGCCAGCAGGCGCGGTCCACAAGAGACCCAGTACTTC
>TRBV28|-|TRBJ2-7|-
CASTLGLETYEQYF
TGTGCCAGCACCCTAGGACTGGAGACCTACGAGCAGTACTTC
>TRBV25-1|-|TRBJ2-3|-
CASSDTGTSVTDTQYF
TGTGCCAGCAGTGATACAGGGACCTCTGTTACAGATACGCAGTATTTT
>TRBV5-1|-|TRBJ2-7|TRBD1
CASSPGQGGPYEQYF
TGCGCCAGCAGCCCCGGACAGGGCGGCCCCTACGAGCAGTACTTC
>TRBV5-1|-|TRBJ2-7|-
CASSLAVDYEQYF
TGCGCCAGCAGCTTGGCAGTTGACTACGAGCAGTACTTC
>TRBV20-1|-|TRBJ1-1|-
CSARDSEAFF
TGCAGTGCTAGAGATAGCGAAGCTTTCTTT
>TRBV19|-|TRBJ2-3|-
CASSSITRVRVGDTQYF
TGTGCCAGTAGTTCTATAACCAGGGTTAGAGTCGGGGATACGCAGTATTTT
>TRBV28|-|TRBJ2-7|TRBD1
CASSSTRQGPDYEQYF
TGTGCCAGCAGTTCCACTCGACAGGGTCCCGATTACGAGCAGTACTTC
>TRBV19|once|TRBJ1-1|-
CASSMVGGRTEAFF
TGTGCCAGTAGTATGGTGGGGGGGCGGACTGAAGCTTTCTTT
>TRBV28|few|TRBJ1-5|-
CASSRDSNQPQHF
TGTGCCAGCAGCCGTGACAGCAATCAGCCCCAGCATTTT
>TRBV16|few|TRBJ1-5|-
CASSLSGTVNQPQHF
TGTGCCAGCAGCCTATCCGGGACGGTAAATCAGCCCCAGCATTTT
>TRBV15|-|TRBJ2-7|-
CATSTPETPYEQYF
TGTGCCACCAGCACACCGGAGACGCCCTACGAGCAGTACTTC
>TRBV7-2|-|TRBJ2-5|-
CASSPAVPTQYF
TGTGCCAGCAGCCCGGCTGTACCCACCCAGTACTTC
>TRBV25-1|once|TRBJ2-1|-
CASSELGAGATGDEQFF
TGTGCCAGCAGTGAATTAGGGGCAGGGGCCACGGGCGATGAGCAGTTCTTC
>TRBV28|-|TRBJ2-2|-
CASSLEQENTGELFF
TGTGCCAGCAGTTTAGAACAGGAGAACACCGGGGAGCTGTTTTTT
>TRBV7-3|-|TRBJ2-1|TRBD2
CASSLLAGVPREQFF
TGTGCCAGCAGCTTACTCGCGGGAGTTCCTCGTGAGCAGTTCTTC
>TRBV7-2|-|TRBJ2-3|-
CASSFVIGDTQYF
TGTGCCAGCAGCTTTGTAATCGGGGATACGCAGTATTTT
>TRBV11-2|few|TRBJ2-2|-
CASSLVAGNTGELFF
TGTGCCAGCAGCTTAGTGGCGGGCAACACCGGGGAGCTGTTTTTT
>TRBV29-1|once|TRBJ1-2|-
CSVARVGANYGYTF
TGCAGCGTCGCCAGGGTTGGGGCTAACTATGGCTACACCTTC
>TRBV29-1|-|TRBJ1-5|TRBD1
CSVGTGEPQHF
TGCAGCGTTGGGACAGGGGAGCCCCAGCATTTT
>TRBV5-1|-|TRBJ2-7|-
CASSLANTYEQYF
TGCGCCAGCAGCTTGGCTAACACCTACGAGCAGTACTTC
>TRBV6-5|few|TRBJ1-2|-
CASSYSPNYGYTF
TGTGCCAGCAGTTACTCCCCTAACTATGGCTACACCTTC
>TRBV29-1|-|TRBJ2-3|TRBD1
CSVERTGGADTQYF
TGCAGCGTTGAGAGGACAGGGGGCGCAGATACGCAGTATTTT
>TRBV5-1|-|TRBJ2-2|-
CASRHIQGRSGELFF
TGCGCCAGCAGACACATACAGGGTAGGAGCGGGGAGCTGTTTTTT